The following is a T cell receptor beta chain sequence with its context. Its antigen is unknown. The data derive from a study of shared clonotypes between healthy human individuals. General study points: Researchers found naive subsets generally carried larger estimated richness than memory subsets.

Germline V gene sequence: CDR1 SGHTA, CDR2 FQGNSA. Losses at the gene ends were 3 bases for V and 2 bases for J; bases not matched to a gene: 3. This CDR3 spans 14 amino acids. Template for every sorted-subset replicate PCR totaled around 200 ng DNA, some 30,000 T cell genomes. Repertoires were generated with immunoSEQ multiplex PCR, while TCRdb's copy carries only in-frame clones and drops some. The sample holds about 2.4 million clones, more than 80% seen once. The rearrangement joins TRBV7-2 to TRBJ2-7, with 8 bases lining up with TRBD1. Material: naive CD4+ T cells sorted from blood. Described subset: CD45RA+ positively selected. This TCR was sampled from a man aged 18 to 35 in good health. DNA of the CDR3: TGTGCCAGCAGCTTCCGGACAGGGACCTACGAGCAGTACTTC. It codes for CASSFRTGTYEQYF.